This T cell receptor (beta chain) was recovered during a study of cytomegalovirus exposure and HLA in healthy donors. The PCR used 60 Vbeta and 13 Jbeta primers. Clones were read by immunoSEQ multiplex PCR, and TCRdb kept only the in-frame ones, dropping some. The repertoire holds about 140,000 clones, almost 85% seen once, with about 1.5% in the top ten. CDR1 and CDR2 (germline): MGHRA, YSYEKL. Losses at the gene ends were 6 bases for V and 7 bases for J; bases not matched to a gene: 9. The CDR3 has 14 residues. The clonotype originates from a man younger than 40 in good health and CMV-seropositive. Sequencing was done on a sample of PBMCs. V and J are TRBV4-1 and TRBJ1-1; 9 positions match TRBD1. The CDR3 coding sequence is TGCGCCAGCAGTCATAATACAGGGGGCAATGAAGCTTTCTTT. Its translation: CASSHNTGGNEAFF.